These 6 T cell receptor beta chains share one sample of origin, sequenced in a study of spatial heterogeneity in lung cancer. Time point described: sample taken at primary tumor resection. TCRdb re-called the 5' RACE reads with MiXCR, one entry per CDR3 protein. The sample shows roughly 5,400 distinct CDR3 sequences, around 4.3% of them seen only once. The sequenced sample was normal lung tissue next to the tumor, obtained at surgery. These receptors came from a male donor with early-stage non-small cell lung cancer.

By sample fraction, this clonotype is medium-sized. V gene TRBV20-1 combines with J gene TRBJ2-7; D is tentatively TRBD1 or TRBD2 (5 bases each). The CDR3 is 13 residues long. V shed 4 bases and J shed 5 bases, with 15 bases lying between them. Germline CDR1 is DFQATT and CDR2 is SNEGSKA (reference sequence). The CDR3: CSATGPPGNEQYF. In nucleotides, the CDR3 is TGCAGTGCTACGGGGCCTCCAGGGAACGAGCAGTACTTC.

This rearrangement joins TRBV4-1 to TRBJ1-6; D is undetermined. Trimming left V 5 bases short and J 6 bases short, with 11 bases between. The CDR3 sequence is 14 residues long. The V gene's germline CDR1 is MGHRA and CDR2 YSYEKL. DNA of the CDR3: TGCGCCAGCAGCTTGATGCAGAGTAATTCACCCCTCCACTTT. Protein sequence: CASSLMQSNSPLHF.

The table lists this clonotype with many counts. CDR3 sequence: CASSYLNNEQFF. The CDR3 region has the DNA TGTGCCAGCAGTTACCTGAACAATGAGCAGTTCTTC. This chain joins TRBV12-3 or TRBV12-4 and TRBJ2-1; D not certain. Trimming removed 4 bases at V and 5 bases at J, with 6 bases between. This CDR3 has 12 amino acids.

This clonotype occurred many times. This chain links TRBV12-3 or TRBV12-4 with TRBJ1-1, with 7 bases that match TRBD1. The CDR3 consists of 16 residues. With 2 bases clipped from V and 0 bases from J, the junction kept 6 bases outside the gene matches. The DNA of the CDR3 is TGTGCCAGCAGTTTACTGCTCAGGGGGATGAACACTGAAGCTTTCTTT. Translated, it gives CASSLLLRGMNTEAFF.

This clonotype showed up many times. CDR3 loop: CASSLATGRNEQFF. CDR3 bases: TGTGCCAGCAGCTTGGCGACAGGGAGAAATGAGCAGTTCTTC. The chain employs TRBV7-2 and TRBJ2-1; 7 bases map to TRBD1. V shed 3 bases, J shed 7 bases, and the junction held 6 bases outside the gene matches. CDR3 length: 14 residues. Germline CDR1 is SGHTA and CDR2 is FQGNSA.

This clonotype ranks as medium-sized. CDR3 in amino acids: CASSVLAGADTQYF. DNA of the CDR3: TGTGCCAGCAGTGTACTAGCGGGTGCAGATACGCAGTATTTT. The chain joins TRBV12-3 or TRBV12-4 to TRBJ2-3; 9 nucleotides line up with TRBD2. With V trimmed by 5 bases and J by 4 bases, 4 bases remained unmatched. CDR3 length equals 14 residues.